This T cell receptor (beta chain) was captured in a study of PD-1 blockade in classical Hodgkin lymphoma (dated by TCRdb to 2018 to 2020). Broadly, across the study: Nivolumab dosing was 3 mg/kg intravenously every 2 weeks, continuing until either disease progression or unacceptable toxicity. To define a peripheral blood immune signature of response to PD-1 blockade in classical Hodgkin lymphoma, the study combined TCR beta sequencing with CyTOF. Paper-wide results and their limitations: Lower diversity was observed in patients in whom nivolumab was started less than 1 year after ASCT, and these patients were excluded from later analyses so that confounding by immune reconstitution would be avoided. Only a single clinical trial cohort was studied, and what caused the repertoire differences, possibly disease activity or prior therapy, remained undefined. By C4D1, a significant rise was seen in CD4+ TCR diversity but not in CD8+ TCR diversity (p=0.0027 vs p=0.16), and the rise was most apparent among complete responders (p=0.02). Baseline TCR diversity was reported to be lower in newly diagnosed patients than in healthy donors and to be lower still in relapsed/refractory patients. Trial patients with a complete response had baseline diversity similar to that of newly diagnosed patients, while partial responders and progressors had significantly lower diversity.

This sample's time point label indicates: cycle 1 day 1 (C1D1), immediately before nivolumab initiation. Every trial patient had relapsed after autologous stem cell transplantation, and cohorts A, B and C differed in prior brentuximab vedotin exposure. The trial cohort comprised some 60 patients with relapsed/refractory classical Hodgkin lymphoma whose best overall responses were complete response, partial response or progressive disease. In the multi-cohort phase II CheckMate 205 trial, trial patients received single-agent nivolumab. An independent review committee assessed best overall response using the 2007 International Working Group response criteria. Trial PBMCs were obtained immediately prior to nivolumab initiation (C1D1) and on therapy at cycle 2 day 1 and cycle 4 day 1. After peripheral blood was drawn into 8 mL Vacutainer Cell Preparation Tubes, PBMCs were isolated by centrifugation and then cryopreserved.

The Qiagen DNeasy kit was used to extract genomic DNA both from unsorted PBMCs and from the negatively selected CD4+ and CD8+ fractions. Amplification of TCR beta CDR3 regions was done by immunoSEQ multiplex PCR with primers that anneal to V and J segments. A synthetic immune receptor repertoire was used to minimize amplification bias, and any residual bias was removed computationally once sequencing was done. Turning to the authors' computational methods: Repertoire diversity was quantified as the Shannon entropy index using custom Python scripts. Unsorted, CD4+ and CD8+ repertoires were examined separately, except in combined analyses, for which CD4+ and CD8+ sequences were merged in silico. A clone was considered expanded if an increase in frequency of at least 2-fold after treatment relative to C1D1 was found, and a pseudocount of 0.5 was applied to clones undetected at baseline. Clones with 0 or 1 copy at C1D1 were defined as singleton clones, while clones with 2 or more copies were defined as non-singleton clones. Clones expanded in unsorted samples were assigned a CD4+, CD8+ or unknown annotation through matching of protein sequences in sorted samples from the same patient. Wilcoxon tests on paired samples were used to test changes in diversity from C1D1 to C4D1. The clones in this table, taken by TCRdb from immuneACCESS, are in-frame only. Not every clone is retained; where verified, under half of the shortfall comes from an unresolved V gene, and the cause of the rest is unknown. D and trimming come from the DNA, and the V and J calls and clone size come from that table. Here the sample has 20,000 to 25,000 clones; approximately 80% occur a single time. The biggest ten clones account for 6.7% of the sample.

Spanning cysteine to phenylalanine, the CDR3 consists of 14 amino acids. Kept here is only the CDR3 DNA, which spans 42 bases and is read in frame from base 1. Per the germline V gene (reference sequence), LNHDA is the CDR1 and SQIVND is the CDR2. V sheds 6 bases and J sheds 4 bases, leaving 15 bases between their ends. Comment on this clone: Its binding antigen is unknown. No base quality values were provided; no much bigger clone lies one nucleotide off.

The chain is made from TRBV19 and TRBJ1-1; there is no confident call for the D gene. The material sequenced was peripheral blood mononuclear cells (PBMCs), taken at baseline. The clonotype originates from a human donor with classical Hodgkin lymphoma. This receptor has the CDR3 CASSTGSQITEAFF. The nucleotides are TGTGCCAGTAGCACCGGTAGTCAGATCACTGAAGCTTTCTTT.